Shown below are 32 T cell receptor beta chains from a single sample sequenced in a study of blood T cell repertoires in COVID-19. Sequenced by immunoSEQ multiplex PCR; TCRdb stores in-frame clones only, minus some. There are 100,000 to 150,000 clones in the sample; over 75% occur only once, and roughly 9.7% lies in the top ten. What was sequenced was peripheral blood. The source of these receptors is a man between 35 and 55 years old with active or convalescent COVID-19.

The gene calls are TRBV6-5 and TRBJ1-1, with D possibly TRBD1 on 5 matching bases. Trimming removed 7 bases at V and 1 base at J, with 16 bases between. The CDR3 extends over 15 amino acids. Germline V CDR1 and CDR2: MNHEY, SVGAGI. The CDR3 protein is CASNTGGGWNTEAFF. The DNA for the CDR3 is TGTGCCAGCAACACGGGCGGGGGGTGGAACACTGAAGCTTTCTTT.

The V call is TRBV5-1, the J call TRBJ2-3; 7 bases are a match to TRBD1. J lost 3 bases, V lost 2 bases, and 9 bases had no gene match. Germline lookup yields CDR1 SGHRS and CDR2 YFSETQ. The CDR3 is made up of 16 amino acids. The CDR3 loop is CASSFDGTARTDTQYF. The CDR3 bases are TGCGCCAGCAGCTTCGATGGGACAGCGAGGACAGATACGCAGTATTTT.

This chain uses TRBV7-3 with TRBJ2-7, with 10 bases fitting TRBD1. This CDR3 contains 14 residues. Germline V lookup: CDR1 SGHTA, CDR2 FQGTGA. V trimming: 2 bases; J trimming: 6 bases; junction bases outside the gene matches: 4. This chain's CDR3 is CASSLLGTGAEQYF. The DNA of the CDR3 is TGTGCCAGCAGCTTACTCGGGACAGGGGCCGAGCAGTACTTC.

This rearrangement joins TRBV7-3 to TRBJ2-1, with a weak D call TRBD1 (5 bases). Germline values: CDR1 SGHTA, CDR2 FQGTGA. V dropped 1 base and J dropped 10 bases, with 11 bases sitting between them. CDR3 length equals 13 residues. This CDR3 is CASSLKAGWEQFF. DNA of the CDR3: TGTGCCAGCAGCTTAAAGGCAGGGTGGGAGCAGTTCTTC.

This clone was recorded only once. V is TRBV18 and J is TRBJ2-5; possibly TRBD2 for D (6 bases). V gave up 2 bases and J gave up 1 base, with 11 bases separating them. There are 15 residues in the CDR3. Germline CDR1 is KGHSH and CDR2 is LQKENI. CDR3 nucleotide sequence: TGTGCCAGCTCACCAACGGGGGTAGGCCAAGAGACCCAGTACTTC. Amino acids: CASSPTGVGQETQYF.

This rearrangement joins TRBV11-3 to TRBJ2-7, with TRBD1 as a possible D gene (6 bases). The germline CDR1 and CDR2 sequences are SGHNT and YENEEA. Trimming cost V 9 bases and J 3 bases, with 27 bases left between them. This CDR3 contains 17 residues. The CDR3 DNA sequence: TGTGCCAGTTTCCGGGAACCAGGGGTAAGTTTTTACTACGAGCAGTACTTC. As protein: CASFREPGVSFYYEQYF.

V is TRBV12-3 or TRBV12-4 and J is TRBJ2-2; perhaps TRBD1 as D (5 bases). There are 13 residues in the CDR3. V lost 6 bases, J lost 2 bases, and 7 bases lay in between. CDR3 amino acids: CASRQGNTGELFF. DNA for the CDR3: TGTGCCAGCAGGCAGGGAAACACCGGGGAGCTGTTTTTT.

The CDR3 DNA is TGTGCCGGCGGACAGGGGAGGTATGGCTACACCTTC. It is translated as CAGGQGRYGYTF. The chain recombines TRBV28 with TRBJ1-2, with 9 bases identical to TRBD1. The junction had 6 bases not matched to a gene; V was cut back by 11 bases and J by 5 bases. The CDR3 runs to 12 residues. CDR1 is MDHEN and CDR2 is SYDVKM in the germline V gene.

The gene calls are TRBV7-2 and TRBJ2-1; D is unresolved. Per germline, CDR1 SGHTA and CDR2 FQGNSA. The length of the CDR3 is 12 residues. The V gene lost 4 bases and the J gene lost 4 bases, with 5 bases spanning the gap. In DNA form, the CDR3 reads TGTGCCAGCAGCTATTTATACAATGAGCAGTTCTTC. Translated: CASSYLYNEQFF. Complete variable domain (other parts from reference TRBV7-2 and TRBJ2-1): GAGVSQSPSNKVTEKGKDVELRCDPISGHTALYWYRQSLGQGLEFLIYFQGNSAPDKSGLPSDRFSAERTGGSVSTLTIQRTQQEDSAVYLCASSYLYNEQFFGPGTRLTVL.

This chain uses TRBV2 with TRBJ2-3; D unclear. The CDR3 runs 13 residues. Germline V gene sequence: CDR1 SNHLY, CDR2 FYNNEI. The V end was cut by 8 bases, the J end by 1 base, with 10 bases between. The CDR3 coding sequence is TGTGCCAGCTCCCAATCCCGCACAGATACGCAGTATTTT. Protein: CASSQSRTDTQYF.

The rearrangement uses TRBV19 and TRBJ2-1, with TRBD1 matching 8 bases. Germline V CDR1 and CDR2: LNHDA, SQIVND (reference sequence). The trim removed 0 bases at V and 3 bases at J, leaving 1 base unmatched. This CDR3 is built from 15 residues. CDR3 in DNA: TGTGCCAGTAGTATAGAGGGACAGGTCTACAATGAGCAGTTCTTC. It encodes CASSIEGQVYNEQFF.

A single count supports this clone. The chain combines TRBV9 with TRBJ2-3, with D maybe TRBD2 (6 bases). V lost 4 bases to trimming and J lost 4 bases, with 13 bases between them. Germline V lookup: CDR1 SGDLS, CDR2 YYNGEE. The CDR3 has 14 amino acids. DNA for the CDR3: TGTGCCAGCAGCCCGCCGGGGGAGCCAGATACGCAGTATTTT. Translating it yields CASSPPGEPDTQYF.

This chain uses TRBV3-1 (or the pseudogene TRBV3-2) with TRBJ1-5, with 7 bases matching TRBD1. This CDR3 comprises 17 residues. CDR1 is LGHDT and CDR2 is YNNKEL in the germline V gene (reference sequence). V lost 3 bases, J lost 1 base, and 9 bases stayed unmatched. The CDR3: CASSQGTAGFSNQPQHF. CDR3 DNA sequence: TGTGCCAGCAGCCAGGGGACAGCAGGATTCAGCAATCAGCCCCAGCATTTT.

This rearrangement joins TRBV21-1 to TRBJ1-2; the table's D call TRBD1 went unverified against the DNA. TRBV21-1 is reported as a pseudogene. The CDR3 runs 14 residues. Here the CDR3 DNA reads TGTGCCAGCAGCAAAGCACAGGGGGACTATGGCTACACCTTC. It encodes CASSKAQGDYGYTF.

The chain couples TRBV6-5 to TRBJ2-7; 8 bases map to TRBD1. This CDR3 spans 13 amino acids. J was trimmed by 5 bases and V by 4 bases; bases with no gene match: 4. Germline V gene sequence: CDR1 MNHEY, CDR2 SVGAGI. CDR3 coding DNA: TGTGCCAGCAGTTCAGGGGGCAGCGACGAGCAGTACTTC. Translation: CASSSGGSDEQYF.

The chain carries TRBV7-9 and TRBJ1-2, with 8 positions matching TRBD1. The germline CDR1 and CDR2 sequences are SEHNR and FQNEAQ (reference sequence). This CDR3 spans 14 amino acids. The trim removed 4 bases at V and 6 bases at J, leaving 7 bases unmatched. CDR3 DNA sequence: TGTGCCAGCAGCTCTCTCGGACAGGGAAATGGCTACACCTTC. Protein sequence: CASSSLGQGNGYTF.

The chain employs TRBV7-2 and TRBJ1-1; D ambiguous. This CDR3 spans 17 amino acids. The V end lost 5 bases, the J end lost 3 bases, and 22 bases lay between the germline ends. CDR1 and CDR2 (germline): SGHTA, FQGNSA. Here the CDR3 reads CASSPRMGRILDTEAFF. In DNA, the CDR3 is TGTGCCAGCAGCCCGCGGATGGGGAGGATACTCGACACTGAAGCTTTCTTT.

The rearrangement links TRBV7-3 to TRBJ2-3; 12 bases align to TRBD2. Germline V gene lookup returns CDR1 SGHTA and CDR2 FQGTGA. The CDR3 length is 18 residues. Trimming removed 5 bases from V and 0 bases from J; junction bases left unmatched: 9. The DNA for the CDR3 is TGTGCCAGCAGCCCCGGACTAGCGGGGCACTATAGCACAGATACGCAGTATTTT. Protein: CASSPGLAGHYSTDTQYF.

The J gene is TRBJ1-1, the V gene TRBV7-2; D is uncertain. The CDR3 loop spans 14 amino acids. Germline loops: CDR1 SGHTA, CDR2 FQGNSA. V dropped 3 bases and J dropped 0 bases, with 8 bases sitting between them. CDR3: CASSFLAMNTEAFF. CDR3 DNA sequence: TGTGCCAGCAGCTTTCTAGCCATGAACACTGAAGCTTTCTTT. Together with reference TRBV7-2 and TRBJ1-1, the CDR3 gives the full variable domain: GAGVSQSPSNKVTEKGKDVELRCDPISGHTALYWYRQSLGQGLEFLIYFQGNSAPDKSGLPSDRFSAERTGGSVSTLTIQRTQQEDSAVYLCASSFLAMNTEAFFGQGTRLTVV.

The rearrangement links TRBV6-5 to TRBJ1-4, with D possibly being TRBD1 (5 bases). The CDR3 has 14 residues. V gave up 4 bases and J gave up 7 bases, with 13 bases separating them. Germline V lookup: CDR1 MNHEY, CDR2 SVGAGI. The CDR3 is CASSSSGLGEKLFF. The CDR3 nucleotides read TGTGCCAGCAGTTCCTCGGGGCTCGGTGAAAAACTGTTTTTT.

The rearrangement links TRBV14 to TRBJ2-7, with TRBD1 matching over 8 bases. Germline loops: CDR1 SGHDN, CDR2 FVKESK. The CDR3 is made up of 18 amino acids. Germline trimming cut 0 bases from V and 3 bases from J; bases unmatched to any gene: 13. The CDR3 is CASSQDAVPGQALYEQYF. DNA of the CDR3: TGTGCCAGCAGCCAAGATGCAGTGCCGGGACAGGCCCTCTACGAGCAGTACTTC.

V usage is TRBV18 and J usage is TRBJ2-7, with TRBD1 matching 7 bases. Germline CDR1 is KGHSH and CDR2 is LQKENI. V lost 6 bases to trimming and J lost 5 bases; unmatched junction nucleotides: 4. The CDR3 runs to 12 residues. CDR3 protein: CASSTGTDEQYF. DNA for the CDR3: TGTGCCAGCTCGACAGGGACGGACGAGCAGTACTTC.

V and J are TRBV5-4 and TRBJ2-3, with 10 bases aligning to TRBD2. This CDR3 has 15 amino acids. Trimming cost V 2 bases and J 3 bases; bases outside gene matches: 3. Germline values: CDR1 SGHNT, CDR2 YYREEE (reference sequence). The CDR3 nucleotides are TGTGCCAGCAGCTTCCTAGCGGGGGTAACAGATACGCAGTATTTT. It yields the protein CASSFLAGVTDTQYF.

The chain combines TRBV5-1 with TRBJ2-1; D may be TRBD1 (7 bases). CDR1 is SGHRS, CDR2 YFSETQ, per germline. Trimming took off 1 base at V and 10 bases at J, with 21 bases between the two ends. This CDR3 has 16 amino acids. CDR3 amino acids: CASSLSQGGLIKEQFF. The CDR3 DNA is TGCGCCAGCAGCTTGAGTCAGGGGGGTTTAATCAAGGAGCAGTTCTTC.

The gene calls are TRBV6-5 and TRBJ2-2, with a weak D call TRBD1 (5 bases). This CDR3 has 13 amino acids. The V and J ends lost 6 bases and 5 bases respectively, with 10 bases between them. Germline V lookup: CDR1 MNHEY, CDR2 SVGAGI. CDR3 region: CASRPGWTGELFF. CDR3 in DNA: TGTGCCAGCAGGCCAGGGTGGACCGGGGAGCTGTTTTTT.

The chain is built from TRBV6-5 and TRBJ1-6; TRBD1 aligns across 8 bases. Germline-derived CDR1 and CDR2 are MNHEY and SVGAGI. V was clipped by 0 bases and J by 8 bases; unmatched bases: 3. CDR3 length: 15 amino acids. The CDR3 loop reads CASSYSTGAHSPLHF. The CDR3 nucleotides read TGTGCCAGCAGTTACTCGACAGGGGCCCATTCACCCCTCCACTTT.

The CDR3 here is CASSPGRELVYGYTF. CDR3 coding DNA: TGTGCCAGCTCACCAGGGAGGGAACTCGTCTATGGCTACACCTTC. J is TRBJ1-2 and V is TRBV18; D is undetermined. The germline V gene has CDR1 KGHSH and CDR2 LQKENI. This CDR3 comprises 15 residues. Deletions cut 2 bases from V and 4 bases from J, with 14 bases between.

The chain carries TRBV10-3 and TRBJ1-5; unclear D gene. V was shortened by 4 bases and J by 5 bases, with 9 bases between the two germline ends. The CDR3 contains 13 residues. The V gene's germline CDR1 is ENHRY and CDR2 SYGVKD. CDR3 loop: CAISGREDQPQHF. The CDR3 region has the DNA TGTGCCATCAGTGGGAGGGAAGATCAGCCCCAGCATTTT.

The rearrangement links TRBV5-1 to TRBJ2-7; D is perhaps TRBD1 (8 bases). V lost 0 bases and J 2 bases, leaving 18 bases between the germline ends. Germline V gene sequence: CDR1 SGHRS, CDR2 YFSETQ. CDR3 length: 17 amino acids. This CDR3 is CASSLGSTGGGPYEQYF. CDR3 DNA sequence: TGCGCCAGCAGCTTGGGCTCCACAGGGGGGGGACCCTACGAGCAGTACTTC.

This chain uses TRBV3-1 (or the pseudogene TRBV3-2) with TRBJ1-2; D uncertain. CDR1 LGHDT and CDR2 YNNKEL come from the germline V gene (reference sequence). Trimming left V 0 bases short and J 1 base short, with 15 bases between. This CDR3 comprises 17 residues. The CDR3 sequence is CASSQELSQSGNYGYTF. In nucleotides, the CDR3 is TGTGCCAGCAGCCAAGAACTTTCGCAGAGCGGTAACTATGGCTACACCTTC.

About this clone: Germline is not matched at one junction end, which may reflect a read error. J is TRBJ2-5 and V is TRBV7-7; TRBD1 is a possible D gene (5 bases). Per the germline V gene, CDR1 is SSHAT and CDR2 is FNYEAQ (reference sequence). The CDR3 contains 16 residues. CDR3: CASSRDRLEGAETQYF. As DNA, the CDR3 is TGTGCTAGCAGCAGAGATCGGCTAGAAGGGGCGGAGACCCAGTACTTC.

CDR3 sequence: CASRTYRGLDTEAFF. CDR3 nucleotides: TGTGCCAGCAGGACTTACAGGGGGCTGGACACTGAAGCTTTCTTT. The chain combines TRBV2 with TRBJ1-1; TRBD1 agrees at 9 bases. The V and J ends lost 6 bases and 3 bases, in that order; junction bases with no gene match: 8. The germline V gene has CDR1 SNHLY and CDR2 FYNNEI. The CDR3 is 15 residues long.